This TCR beta chain was found in a study of T-cell memory formation after mild COVID-19. The V end was cut by 6 bases, the J end by 10 bases, with 16 bases between. The CDR3 has 13 residues. Germline lookup yields CDR1 MNHEY and CDR2 SVGEGT. Findings and caveats of the study: Prior to infection, memory already included some responding clones, suggesting cross-reactive memory joined.

Via MiXCR, TCRdb re-called the 5' RACE reads, giving one row per CDR3 protein. The sample lists approximately 54,000 distinct CDR3 sequences; 10% to 15% were seen once. Concerning this clonotype itself: Antigen unknown.

What was sequenced was PBMCs or a T cell subset sorted from them (not recorded which). The clonotype originates from a young man who had mild COVID-19 (a few samples of this study predate the infection). Cell type and time point are not known. The chain joins TRBV6-2 or TRBV6-3 to TRBJ2-1, with D perhaps being TRBD1 or TRBD2 (6 bases each). The CDR3 here is CASSYRGRREQFF. The CDR3 DNA sequence: TGTGCCAGCAGCTACCGGGGGCGTCGAGAGCAGTTCTTC.